The entry below gives a single T cell receptor beta chain sequence along with its context. This sample also contains other DNA sequences that code for the same CDR3. The data derive from a study of memory CD4+ T cells and cytomegalovirus serostatus. Across the study: Healthy Belgian adult donors included several CMV-positive and 24 CMV-negative people.

Single viable CD3+CD4+CD8-CD45RO+ cells were sorted as the memory CD4+ T cells. Serostatus was set by detecting CMV pp150, pp28, p38, p52 IgG. CDR3 length equals 15 residues. V lost 5 bases to trimming and J lost 1 base, with 15 bases between them. Looked up from germline, CDR1 is LNHDA and CDR2 is SQIVND (reference sequence). Produced via immunoSEQ multiplex PCR; TCRdb's table is partial and in-frame only. The sample includes 45,000 to 65,000 clones, approximately 83% of them seen just once. This clonotype was sampled from an adult in good health and CMV-seronegative. The sample comprised memory CD4+ T cells from blood. This chain connects TRBV19 to TRBJ2-7; D gene unclear. The CDR3 nucleotides are TGTGCCAGTAGTGGCGTGATGGCTGAGTCCTACGAGCAGTACTTC. This gives the protein CASSGVMAESYEQYF.